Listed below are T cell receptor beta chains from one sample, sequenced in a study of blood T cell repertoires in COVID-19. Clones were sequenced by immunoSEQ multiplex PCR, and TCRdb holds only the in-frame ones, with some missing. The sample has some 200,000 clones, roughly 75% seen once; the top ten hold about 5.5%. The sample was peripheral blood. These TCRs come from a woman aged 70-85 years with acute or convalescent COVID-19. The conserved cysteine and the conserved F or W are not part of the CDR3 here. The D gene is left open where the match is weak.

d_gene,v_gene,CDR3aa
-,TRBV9,ASSLDTSYGYT
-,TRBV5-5,ASSLDREETQY
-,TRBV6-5,ASSYAGADTGELF
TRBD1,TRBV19,ASTPGQGFNQPQH
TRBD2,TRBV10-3,AISESEASGRETQY
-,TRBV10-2,ASSFGGANTEAF
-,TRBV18,ASSPDRLSPLH
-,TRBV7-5,ARSEGQGSYEQY
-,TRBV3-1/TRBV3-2,ASSQPTGSNTGELF
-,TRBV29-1,SVEDGEETQY
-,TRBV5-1,ASSPQGFEQF
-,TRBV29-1,SVEPSVYNEQF
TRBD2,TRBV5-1,ASSMAGLAGRDEQF
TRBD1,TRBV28,ASSLPQGARETQY
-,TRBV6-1,ASSEFGSDPNTEAF
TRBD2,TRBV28,ASSSDKAGGPSLEQF
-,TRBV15,ATSRGLGGNQPQH
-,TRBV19,ASSIAASVYNEQF
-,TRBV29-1,SVQGVETQY
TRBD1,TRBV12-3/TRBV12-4,ASSPLGGAGYT
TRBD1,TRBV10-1,ASSYSGTGNTEAF
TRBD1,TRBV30,AWSLPRTGNYEQY
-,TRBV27,ASSLTGDYNEQF
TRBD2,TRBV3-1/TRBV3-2,ASSQGVAGVTNEQF
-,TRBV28,ASSLLGQGNYGYT
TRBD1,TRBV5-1,ASSSHGTGAINEQF
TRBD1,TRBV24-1,ATSDPGQGAGSAETQY
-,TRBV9,ASSVGQGGYNEQF
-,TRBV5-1,ASSSPSSYEQY
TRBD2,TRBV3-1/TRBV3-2,ASSQGLLAGTPTDTQY
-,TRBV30,ASQRGANSPLH
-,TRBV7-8,ASSLDLGIYEQY
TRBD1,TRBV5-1,ASSPRTGYNYEQY
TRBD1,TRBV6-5,ASSRLGTGPYEQY
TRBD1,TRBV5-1,ASSPGTGNGNTIY
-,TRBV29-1,SVDGVDGYT
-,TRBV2,ASSGNPAGETQY
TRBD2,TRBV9,ASSVSKRGGRNTGELF
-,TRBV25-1,ASSELFSTDTQY
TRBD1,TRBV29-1,SVGGTGHSEQY
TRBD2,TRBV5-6,ASSLRSSGVGPPREQY
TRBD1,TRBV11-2,ASSLGTGFNEKLF
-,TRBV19,ASTATGRASSYEQY
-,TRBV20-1,SASNPGRGNEQF
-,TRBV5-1,ASSLGRGSDNSPLH
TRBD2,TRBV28,ASSSPRTSGVYTGELF
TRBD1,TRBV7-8,ASSPTGQGAREKLF
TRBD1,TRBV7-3,ASRQVGQGYGYT
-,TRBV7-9,ASSSNNQPQH
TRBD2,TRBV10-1,ASICWTSGNSTDTQY
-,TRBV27,ASSLKYPGLNGPNEQF